Presented here are 29 T cell receptor beta chains from one specimen sequenced in a study of cytomegalovirus exposure and HLA in healthy donors. In the PCR, 60 Vbeta and 13 Jbeta primers were used. Assay used: immunoSEQ multiplex PCR; TCRdb lists only in-frame clones, some missing. Seen here are around 120,000 clones, more than 60% observed once, and the top ten hold 2.5% to 3.5%. Sequenced: PBMCs. These receptors were collected from a woman aged 35 to 49 in good health and CMV-seropositive.

This chain connects TRBV2 to TRBJ2-7; possible D gene TRBD1, 6 bases. CDR3 size: 12 residues. Germline CDR1 and CDR2: SNHLY and FYNNEI. Trimming took off 2 bases at V and 4 bases at J, with 6 bases between the two ends. Written as DNA, the CDR3 is TGTGCCAGCAGTGAAACAGGGTACGAGCAGTACTTC. This codes for CASSETGYEQYF.

This chain connects TRBV9 to TRBJ2-3, with 7 nucleotides matching TRBD1. CDR3 length: 16 residues. Unmatched junction bases numbered 11, after V lost 5 bases and J lost 2 bases. Germline V gene sequence: CDR1 SGDLS, CDR2 YYNGEE. CDR3: CASSRQGETLTDTQYF. The CDR3 nucleotides read TGTGCCAGCAGTCGACAGGGTGAGACCCTCACAGATACGCAGTATTTT.

The chain carries TRBV6-6 and TRBJ2-5; 12 bases align to TRBD2. The J segment lost 5 bases and the V segment lost 4 bases, leaving 5 bases of the junction unmatched. The CDR3 has 15 residues. The germline gives CDR1 MNHNY, CDR2 SVGAGI (reference sequence). This CDR3 reads CASSLGLAGRETQYF. The DNA of the CDR3 is TGTGCCAGCAGTTTAGGACTAGCGGGAAGGGAGACCCAGTACTTC.

The chain couples TRBV13 to TRBJ1-4, with TRBD1 identical over 9 bases. CDR1 is PRHDT, CDR2 FYEKMQ, per germline (reference sequence). The CDR3 is made up of 16 amino acids. The trim removed 1 base at V and 4 bases at J, leaving 4 bases unmatched. The DNA of the CDR3 is TGTGCCAGCAGCTTAGCCTTGACAGGGGGTAATGAAAAACTGTTTTTT. Residues: CASSLALTGGNEKLFF.

This chain connects TRBV7-9 to TRBJ2-7; 7 bases are a match to TRBD2. CDR1 and CDR2 (germline): SEHNR, FQNEAQ (reference sequence). The CDR3 covers 16 residues. V was clipped by 6 bases and J by 4 bases; unmatched bases: 15. CDR3 sequence (DNA): TGTGCCAGCAGTACCGGGGAGGCGCGGGAGCTTTACGAGCAGTACTTC. It yields the protein CASSTGEARELYEQYF.

The chain couples TRBV7-3 to TRBJ2-3, with D tentatively TRBD1 (6 bases). Germline CDR1 is SGHTA and CDR2 is FQGTGA. Trimming stripped 5 bases from V and 3 bases from J, with 12 bases between. This CDR3 comprises 14 residues. CDR3 bases: TGTGCCAGCAGCCTCAGGGGATGGACAGATACGCAGTATTTT. Protein sequence: CASSLRGWTDTQYF.

The chain couples TRBV29-1 to TRBJ2-6; a possible D gene is TRBD2 (5 bases). The CDR3 extends over 15 amino acids. Per the germline V gene, CDR1 is SQVTM and CDR2 is ANQGSEA. V was pared by 0 bases and J by 4 bases, with 10 bases between. The CDR3 sequence is CSVEEAGGGANVLTF. The CDR3 nucleotides read TGCAGCGTTGAAGAGGCGGGCGGGGGGGCCAACGTCCTGACTTTC.

This chain joins TRBV9 and TRBJ1-5; no firm D call. The CDR3 is 15 amino acids. Trimming took 0 bases from V and 8 from J, leaving 15 bases between them. Germline V gives CDR1 SGDLS, CDR2 YYNGEE. In DNA form, the CDR3 reads TGTGCCAGCAGCGTAGGAGCAGGCCCCCAGGAGCCCCAGCATTTT. This encodes CASSVGAGPQEPQHF.

This clone was counted once. The chain uses TRBV27 and TRBJ2-1; the match to TRBD2 covers 12 bases. V shed 5 bases and J 2 bases; nucleotides not matched to a gene: 1. This CDR3 comprises 15 residues. CDR1 is MNHEY, CDR2 SMNVEV, per germline (reference sequence). This CDR3 is CASSLAGGPYNEQFF. The CDR3 DNA is TGTGCCAGCAGTCTAGCGGGAGGGCCCTACAATGAGCAGTTCTTC.

V is TRBV30 and J is TRBJ1-4; D is uncertain. V was cut by 2 bases and J by 3 bases, with 13 bases left in between. The CDR3 contains 15 residues. The germline V gene has CDR1 GTSNPN and CDR2 SVGIG (reference sequence). The CDR3 loop is CAWSILGRSNEKLFF. The CDR3, as DNA: TGTGCCTGGAGTATACTCGGGAGATCTAATGAAAAACTGTTTTTT.

The chain employs TRBV5-4 and TRBJ1-5, with 8 bases matching TRBD1. The CDR3 loop spans 18 amino acids. J gave up 3 bases and V 0 bases, and 11 bases lay outside the gene matches. Germline assignment: CDR1 SGHNT and CDR2 YYREEE (reference sequence). The CDR3 coding sequence is TGTGCCAGCAGCTTGGCAGGGGGCGCCAGTTGGGCCAATCAGCCCCAGCATTTT. It yields the protein CASSLAGGASWANQPQHF.

The rearrangement joins TRBV9 to TRBJ1-2; 10 bases map to TRBD1. The junction had 11 bases not matched to a gene; V was cut back by 3 bases and J by 3 bases. CDR1 is SGDLS and CDR2 is YYNGEE in the germline V gene. This CDR3 region has 17 residues. The CDR3 protein is CASSGLSSGQGYYGYTF. In DNA, the CDR3 is TGTGCCAGCAGCGGGTTGTCCTCGGGACAGGGGTACTATGGCTACACCTTC.

The chain carries TRBV27 and TRBJ1-4; no clear D gene. Trimming took off 5 bases at V and 6 bases at J, with 16 bases between the two ends. The CDR3 runs 15 residues. Germline V lookup: CDR1 MNHEY, CDR2 SMNVEV (reference sequence). CDR3 nucleotides: TGTGCCAGCAGTGCGACGGTAGGAGAAGATGAAAAACTGTTTTTT. Amino acids: CASSATVGEDEKLFF.

This chain links TRBV7-3 with TRBJ1-1; D gene ambiguous. The CDR3 contains 13 residues. Trimming took off 5 bases at V and 2 bases at J, with 9 bases between the two ends. Germline values: CDR1 SGHTA, CDR2 FQGTGA. The chain's CDR3 is CASSPGPNTEAFF. The DNA for the CDR3 is TGTGCCAGCAGCCCCGGTCCCAACACTGAAGCTTTCTTT.

The CDR3 reads CASSFRGGTEAFF. For the CDR3, the DNA is TGTGCCAGCAGCTTCCGGGGTGGAACTGAAGCTTTCTTT. This sequence joins TRBV11-2 and TRBJ1-1; no definite D call. With 3 bases removed from V and 5 bases from J, the gap between germline ends came to 10 bases. Germline V gene lookup returns CDR1 SGHAT and CDR2 FQNNGV. The CDR3 has 13 amino acids.

This chain connects TRBV30 to TRBJ1-6, with 10 positions matching TRBD1. V gave up 7 bases and J gave up 7 bases; unmatched junction bases: 7. Per the germline V gene, CDR1 is GTSNPN and CDR2 is SVGIG (reference sequence). The length of the CDR3 is 14 residues. The CDR3 reads CASRGGQGNSPLHF. CDR3 DNA: TGTGCCTCCCGGGGGGGACAGGGGAATTCACCCCTCCACTTT.

This sequence joins TRBV7-2 and TRBJ1-1, with D perhaps TRBD1 (5 bases). From germline, CDR1 is SGHTA and CDR2 FQGNSA. This CDR3 comprises 15 residues. V was cut by 3 bases and J by 3 bases, with 14 bases left in between. Written as DNA, the CDR3 is TGTGCCAGCAGCTTGGACACCTCCTCGTACACTGAAGCTTTCTTT. Protein sequence: CASSLDTSSYTEAFF.

The chain joins TRBV5-1 to TRBJ2-1; D is perhaps TRBD2 (5 bases). This CDR3 is 15 amino acids long. The V gene lost 5 bases and the J gene lost 8 bases, with 20 bases spanning the gap. Looked up from germline, CDR1 is SGHRS and CDR2 is YFSETQ. The CDR3 DNA reads as TGCGCCAGCAGGGGAGCCACTCACTTCATGGATGAGCAGTTCTTC. Its protein is CASRGATHFMDEQFF.

Written as DNA, the CDR3 is TGTGCCAGCAGTTTATACCTCCCCCCCGGGGGTACTAATGAAAAACTGTTTTTT. Its protein product is CASSLYLPPGGTNEKLFF. V is TRBV28 and J is TRBJ1-4; maybe TRBD1 (5 bases). Trimming took off 1 base at V and 2 bases at J, with 17 bases between the two ends. The CDR3 covers 18 residues. CDR1 is MDHEN and CDR2 is SYDVKM in the germline V gene.

CDR3 sequence reads: CARSQQWGLLYNSPLHF. As DNA, the CDR3 is TGTGCCAGAAGCCAACAGTGGGGGCTTCTCTATAATTCACCCCTCCACTTT. The gene calls are TRBV5-3 and TRBJ1-6, with D possibly matching TRBD1 (6 bases). TRBV5-3 is noted as an ORF with a role that remains uncertain. The CDR3 spans 17 residues. V lost 4 bases to trimming and J lost 3 bases, with 17 bases between them.

This clone was seen only a few times. J is TRBJ1-1 and V is TRBV19; TRBD1 might be the D (5 bases). In germline, CDR1 is LNHDA, CDR2 SQIVND (reference sequence). The length of the CDR3 is 14 residues. Trimming stripped 7 bases from V and 6 bases from J, with 18 bases between. The CDR3 DNA reads as TGTGCCAGTACCCCCCCGGGAGAAGGGGCTGAAGCTTTCTTT. Protein sequence: CASTPPGEGAEAFF.

The chain carries TRBV5-8 and TRBJ1-1; D remains ambiguous. Germline CDR1 and CDR2: SGHTS and YDEGEE. V lost 3 bases to trimming and J lost 5 bases, with 5 bases between them. The CDR3 is 11 residues long. CDR3 sequence reads: CASSSRTEAFF. In nucleotides, the CDR3 is TGTGCCAGCAGCTCTAGAACTGAAGCTTTCTTT.

The rearrangement links TRBV5-1 to TRBJ1-6; 8 bases map to TRBD1. CDR1 and CDR2 from the germline V gene are SGHRS and YFSETQ. After removal of 2 bases from V and 7 bases from J, the junction contained 5 bases not matched to a gene. The CDR3 length is 15 residues. The CDR3 protein is CASSFDGQGNSPLHF. The CDR3 nucleotides are TGCGCCAGCAGCTTCGACGGACAGGGAAATTCACCCCTCCACTTT.

In its sample, this clone was seen once. The rearrangement joins TRBV18 to TRBJ2-1, with 8 nucleotides matching TRBD1. Germline V gene sequence: CDR1 KGHSH, CDR2 LQKENI. Trimming removed 3 bases from V and 12 bases from J; junction bases left unmatched: 19. The CDR3 covers 17 residues. The CDR3 reads CASSPSRDRNRLGGQFF. The CDR3 bases are TGTGCCAGCTCACCGTCCCGGGACAGGAACCGGCTGGGTGGGCAGTTCTTC.

Here the CDR3 DNA reads TGTGCCTTCAGGGGGCTCAATGAGCAGTTCTTC. It translates to CAFRGLNEQFF. This chain connects TRBV30 to TRBJ2-1, with 8 bases identical to TRBD1. V trimming: 7 bases; J trimming: 6 bases; junction bases outside the gene matches: 2. Germline V gene sequence: CDR1 GTSNPN, CDR2 SVGIG (reference sequence). This CDR3 has 11 residues. The full variable domain, rest sourced from reference TRBV30 and TRBJ2-1, is SQTIHQWPATLVQPVGSPLSLECTVEGTSNPNLYWYRQAAGRGLQLLFYSVGIGQISSEVPQNLSASRPQDRQFILSSKKLLLSDSGFYLCAFRGLNEQFFGPGTRLTVL.

J is TRBJ1-4 and V is TRBV2, with D perhaps matching TRBD1 (6 bases). The CDR3 totals 14 residues. V dropped 8 bases and J dropped 7 bases, with 17 bases sitting between them. The germline CDR1 and CDR2 sequences are SNHLY and FYNNEI. The CDR3 is CASEQGRSFEKLFF. The DNA for the CDR3 is TGTGCCAGCGAGCAGGGGCGCAGCTTTGAAAAACTGTTTTTT.

The chain combines TRBV19 with TRBJ1-4; D gene ambiguous. Germline CDR1 and CDR2: LNHDA and SQIVND (reference sequence). The CDR3 has 13 residues. V was cut by 6 bases and J by 0 bases, with 5 bases left in between. DNA for the CDR3: TGTGCCAGTAGGACTGCAACTAATGAAAAACTGTTTTTT. It translates to CASRTATNEKLFF.

The chain couples TRBV7-8 to TRBJ2-5, with D unresolved. Germline CDR1 and CDR2: SGHVS and FQNEAQ. The CDR3 is 18 residues long. V lost 2 bases to trimming and J lost 2 bases, with 21 bases between them. The CDR3 loop reads CASSLPPRKALEQETQYF. CDR3 coding DNA: TGTGCCAGCAGCTTACCGCCTAGGAAAGCCCTGGAACAAGAGACCCAGTACTTC.

V and J are TRBV30 and TRBJ2-7; D may be TRBD1 (6 bases). The CDR3 spans 15 residues. CDR1 GTSNPN and CDR2 SVGIG come from the germline V gene (reference sequence). The V end lost 2 bases, the J end lost 1 base, and 15 bases lay between the germline ends. CDR3 residues: CAWSPRTASSYEQYF. In DNA form, the CDR3 reads TGTGCCTGGAGTCCCCGGACAGCTAGTTCCTACGAGCAGTACTTC.